The clone carrying this T cell receptor delta chain was seen a handful of times. Antigen: not known. One end of the junction fails to match germline, which may point to a read error. CDR1 is TSWWSYY and CDR2 is QGS in the germline V gene. The CDR3 loop spans 18 amino acids. The data stem from a study of Vδ1+ human thymocytes. Findings and caveats of the study: Thymic delta-chain repertoires held approximately 19% Vdelta2 sequences and few Vdelta3, despite high sort purity. Highly polyclonal TRG and TRD repertoires with Gaussian CDR3 length distributions appeared in thymus.

RNA was extracted from the cells and then reverse transcribed. Pooled V-gene forward primers with one constant-region reverse primer generated the CDR3 amplicons by multiplex PCR. TCRdb redid the clone calls on the multiplex PCR reads with CATT. The repertoire holds 45,000 to 60,000 delta-chain clones, with more than 15% as singletons. V gene TRDV1 combines with J gene TRDJ1; D is perhaps TRDD2 or TRDD3 (9 bases each). The TCR was taken from a boy under two years old who had congenital heart surgery. The specimen was Vdelta1+ gamma-delta thymocytes from the thymus. Subset denoted: FACS-sorted CD3+ TCRalphabeta- TCRVdelta1+ TCRVdelta2- thymocytes. The CDR3 sequence is CALGETRPSYRGIPKLTF. The CDR3 nucleotides read TGTGCTCTTGGGGAAACACGGCCTTCCTACCGGGGGATACCGAAACTCACCTTT.